The sequence of this T cell receptor beta chain was determined in a study of Ad26.COV2.S vaccination and SARS-CoV-2 variants. Looking at the study overall: Each vaccinee took Ad26.COV2.S intramuscularly, once or twice 56 days apart.

Sequenced by immunoSEQ multiplex PCR; TCRdb stores in-frame clones only, minus some. The sample lists roughly 680,000 clones, roughly nine tenths seen once, with 1.5% in the top ten. With 1 base removed from V and 2 bases from J, the gap between germline ends came to 5 bases. The CDR3 is made up of 13 amino acids. Germline V gene lookup returns CDR1 SGHTA and CDR2 FQGTGA. Treatment reported: around 19 received Ad26.COV2.S at low or high dose, single or two shots; about five received placebo; per-sample allocation not given. Day 63 after the first injection of vaccine or placebo was the sampling time.

Sequencing was performed on peripheral blood, taken in a trial of Ad26.COV2.S vaccine versus placebo. The rearrangement uses TRBV7-3 and TRBJ2-5; D gene unclear. The clonotype comes from a person aged 18-65 years who received the Ad26.COV2.S COVID-19 vaccine or a placebo. This CDR3 reads CASSLSSQETQYF. The CDR3 bases are TGTGCCAGCAGCTTAAGCTCGCAAGAGACCCAGTACTTC. Based on the CDR3 plus reference TRBV7-3 and TRBJ2-5, the full variable domain is GAGVSQTPSNKVTEKGKYVELRCDPISGHTALYWYRQSLGQGPEFLIYFQGTGAADDSGLPNDRFFAVRPEGSVSTLKIQRTERGDSAVYLCASSLSSQETQYFGPGTRLLVL.